This passage covers 17 T cell receptor beta chains from one sample sequenced in a study of T cell repertoires in cytomegalovirus infection. TCRdb reprocessed the reads with MiXCR, giving one entry per CDR3 protein. The sample carries roughly 60,000 distinct CDR3 sequences, around 30% recorded once. Their antigens remain unidentified. The sample comprised PBMCs, sequenced either directly or after in vitro stimulation (not recorded which). The receptors were gathered from a human donor in good health (CMV status not recorded). Some clones in this sample may be carry-over from other donors' samples.

The V call is TRBV5-5, the J call TRBJ2-7; tentatively, D is TRBD1 (6 bases). Germline CDR1 and CDR2: SGHKS and YYEKEE (reference sequence). This CDR3 is built from 14 residues. Trimming left V 4 bases short and J 3 bases short, with 14 bases between. CDR3 loop: CASSPSRGNYEQYF. Written as DNA, the CDR3 is TGTGCCAGCAGCCCCTCCAGGGGAAACTACGAGCAGTACTTC.

The chain links TRBV7-2 to TRBJ2-1, with 7 bases matching TRBD2. This CDR3 spans 18 amino acids. The trim removed 3 bases at V and 8 bases at J, leaving 19 bases unmatched. Germline V gene sequence: CDR1 SGHTA, CDR2 FQGNSA. The CDR3 DNA reads as TGTGCCAGCAGCTTCCGCACGGACTTCCGGGAGGTCCACGATGAGCAGTTCTTC. Its protein product is CASSFRTDFREVHDEQFF.

This chain links TRBV5-4 with TRBJ1-2; possible D gene TRBD1, 6 bases. This CDR3 spans 16 amino acids. Trimming cost V 4 bases and J 5 bases, with 21 bases left between them. Germline V CDR1 and CDR2: SGHNT, YYREEE (reference sequence). CDR3 in DNA: TGTGCCAGCAGCCTGAACCCCCCGGGGGCGCGATATGGCTACACCTTC. Its translation is CASSLNPPGARYGYTF.

In its sample, this clonotype was seen many times. The chain joins TRBV28 to TRBJ1-2; 8 positions agree with TRBD1. Germline CDR1 is MDHEN and CDR2 is SYDVKM. V was clipped by 5 bases and J by 4 bases; unmatched bases: 12. This CDR3 spans 16 amino acids. CDR3 sequence (DNA): TGTGCCAGCAGTCCCTCTGGGACAGGAGACGTCTATGGCTACACCTTC. It is translated as CASSPSGTGDVYGYTF.

This clonotype showed up just a few times. J is TRBJ2-1 and V is TRBV7-2, with 8 bases aligning to TRBD2. The length of the CDR3 is 13 residues. From germline, CDR1 is SGHTA and CDR2 FQGNSA. V shed 5 bases and J 8 bases; nucleotides not matched to a gene: 5. The CDR3 sequence: CASSPGRADEQFF. CDR3 nucleotides: TGTGCCAGCAGCCCCGGGAGGGCGGATGAGCAGTTCTTC.

The chain carries TRBV7-4 and TRBJ2-1; D ambiguous. The CDR3 runs 11 residues. Germline CDR1 reads SGHVT; CDR2 reads SQSDAQ. Trimming pared 1 base from V and 10 bases from J, leaving 5 bases between. The CDR3 DNA reads TGTGCCAGCAGCTTAGGCATGGAGCAGTTCTTC. This sequence encodes CASSLGMEQFF.

This clonotype was seen only a few times. The chain recombines TRBV19 with TRBJ1-5, with a tentative D call TRBD1 (5 bases). The CDR3 loop spans 15 amino acids. Looked up from germline, CDR1 is LNHDA and CDR2 is SQIVND (reference sequence). V lost 7 bases and J lost 6, with 19 bases in between. This chain's CDR3 is CASTLRLGLGQPQHF. In DNA form, the CDR3 reads TGTGCCAGTACGCTTCGTTTGGGACTGGGTCAGCCCCAGCATTTT.

The chain links TRBV11-2 to TRBJ2-5; 7 nucleotides agree with TRBD1. CDR3 length equals 13 residues. V was pared by 5 bases and J by 5 bases, with 5 bases of the junction left unmatched. Germline V lookup: CDR1 SGHAT, CDR2 FQNNGV. CDR3 bases: TGTGCCAGCAGCGTCGGGACAGAGGAGACCCAGTACTTC. Translating gives CASSVGTEETQYF.

V and J are TRBV20-1 and TRBJ2-5, with 9 positions matching TRBD2. V was clipped by 0 bases and J by 5 bases; unmatched bases: 7. Germline V lookup: CDR1 DFQATT, CDR2 SNEGSKA (reference sequence). This CDR3 comprises 15 residues. CDR3 loop: CSARDLAGAGETQYF. Here the CDR3 DNA reads TGCAGTGCTAGAGATTTAGCGGGGGCCGGGGAGACCCAGTACTTC.

V and J are TRBV6-5 and TRBJ2-3; tentative D call: TRBD1 (5 bases). This CDR3 comprises 16 residues. Trimming removed 5 bases from V and 2 bases from J, with 17 bases in between. Germline V gene lookup returns CDR1 MNHEY and CDR2 SVGAGI. The CDR3 nucleotides read TGTGCCAGCAGTCTCAGCAGGGCCCTGTCCACAGATACGCAGTATTTT. This gives the protein CASSLSRALSTDTQYF.

This chain uses TRBV5-6 with TRBJ2-7; 8 positions match TRBD1. Trimming cost V 1 base and J 4 bases; bases outside gene matches: 7. Germline CDR1 reads SGHDT; CDR2 reads YYEEEE. The CDR3 covers 15 residues. DNA of the CDR3: TGTGCCAGCAGCTTGTTAACAGGGGGTAGGTACGAGCAGTACTTC. Translation gives CASSLLTGGRYEQYF.

This clonotype was picked up a small number of times. The chain joins TRBV18 to TRBJ1-5; no definite D call. Trimming removed 6 bases from V and 2 bases from J, with 20 bases in between. CDR1 is KGHSH, CDR2 LQKENI, per germline. There are 17 residues in the CDR3. The CDR3 DNA reads TGTGCCAGCTCCCCGACCTTAGGGAGTTTGGGCAATCAGCCCCAGCATTTT. It translates to CASSPTLGSLGNQPQHF. The variable domain in full, completed from reference TRBV18 and TRBJ1-5, reads NAGVMQNPRHLVRRRGQEARLRCSPMKGHSHVYWYRQLPEEGLKFMVYLQKENIIDESGMPKERFSAEFPKEGPSILRIQQVVRGDSAAYFCASSPTLGSLGNQPQHFGDGTRLSIL.

This clonotype has more than one count but fewer than ten. The CDR3 is CASMGQGTEAFF. As DNA, the CDR3 is TGTGCCAGCATGGGACAGGGAACTGAAGCTTTCTTT. The V and J genes are TRBV6-6 and TRBJ1-1; 9 positions match TRBD1. J was trimmed by 5 bases and V by 7 bases; bases with no gene match: 2. The V gene's germline CDR1 is MNHNY and CDR2 SVGAGI (reference sequence). The CDR3 consists of 12 residues.

The chain is built from TRBV12-3 or TRBV12-4 and TRBJ1-6; perhaps TRBD1 as D (5 bases). Trimming shortened V by 7 bases and J by 13 bases, and 23 bases separated the two germline ends. The CDR3 has 15 residues. CDR3 loop: CASTLRRGGRSPLHF. For the CDR3, the DNA is TGTGCCAGCACCCTCAGGAGGGGCGGGAGGTCGCCCCTCCACTTT.

V gene TRBV12-3 or TRBV12-4 combines with J gene TRBJ2-5; D is possibly TRBD2 (5 bases). Trimming stripped 6 bases from V and 5 bases from J, with 13 bases between. The CDR3 covers 13 residues. The CDR3 loop reads CASSRGLAETQYF. As DNA, the CDR3 is TGTGCCAGCAGCCGAGGGCTAGCTGAGACCCAGTACTTC.

This clonotype has a count of ten or more. This sequence joins TRBV19 and TRBJ1-4, with no clear D. Germline assignment: CDR1 LNHDA and CDR2 SQIVND (reference sequence). Trimming removed 6 bases from V and 7 bases from J, with 18 bases in between. The CDR3 is 15 residues long. CDR3 in DNA: TGTGCCAGTAGAAACCTTCTGGGATCCGGTGAAAAACTGTTTTTT. Residues: CASRNLLGSGEKLFF.

The chain links TRBV4-3 to TRBJ1-5, with D perhaps TRBD1 (5 bases). The CDR3 loop spans 14 amino acids. Trimming cost V 3 bases and J 2 bases, with 8 bases left between them. The germline gives CDR1 LGHNA, CDR2 YSLEER. DNA for the CDR3: TGCGCCAGCAGCCAGGGACGCGGCAATCAGCCCCAGCATTTT. This sequence encodes CASSQGRGNQPQHF.